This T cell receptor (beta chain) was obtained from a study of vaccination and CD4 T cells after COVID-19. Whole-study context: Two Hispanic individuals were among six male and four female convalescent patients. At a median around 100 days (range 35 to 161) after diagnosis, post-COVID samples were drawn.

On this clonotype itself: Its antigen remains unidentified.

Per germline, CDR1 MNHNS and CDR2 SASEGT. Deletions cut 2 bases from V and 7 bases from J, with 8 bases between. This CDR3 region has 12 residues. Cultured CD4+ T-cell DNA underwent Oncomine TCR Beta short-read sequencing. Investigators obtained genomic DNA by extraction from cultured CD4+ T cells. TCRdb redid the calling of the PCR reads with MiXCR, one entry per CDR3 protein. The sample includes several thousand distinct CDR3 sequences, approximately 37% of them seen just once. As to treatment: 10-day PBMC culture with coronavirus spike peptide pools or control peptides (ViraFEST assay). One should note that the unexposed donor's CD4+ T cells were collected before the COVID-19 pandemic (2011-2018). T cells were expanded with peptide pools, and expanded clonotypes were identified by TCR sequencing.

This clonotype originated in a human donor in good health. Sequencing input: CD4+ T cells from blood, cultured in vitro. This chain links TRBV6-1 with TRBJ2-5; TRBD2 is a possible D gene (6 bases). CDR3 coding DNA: TGTGCCAGCAGTGAAAGGGGAGGGACCCAGTACTTC. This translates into CASSERGGTQYF.